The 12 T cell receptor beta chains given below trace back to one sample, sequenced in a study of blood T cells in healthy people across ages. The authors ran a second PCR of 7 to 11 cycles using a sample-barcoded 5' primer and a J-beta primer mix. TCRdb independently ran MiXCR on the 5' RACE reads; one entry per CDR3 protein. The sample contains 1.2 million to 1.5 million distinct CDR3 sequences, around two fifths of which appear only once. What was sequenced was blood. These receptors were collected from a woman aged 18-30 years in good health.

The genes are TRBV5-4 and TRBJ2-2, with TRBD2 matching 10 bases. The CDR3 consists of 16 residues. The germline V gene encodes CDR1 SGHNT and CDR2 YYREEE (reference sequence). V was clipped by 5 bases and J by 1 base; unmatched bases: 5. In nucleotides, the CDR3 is TGTGCCAGCAGGGAAGGACTAGCGGAGAACACCGGGGAGCTGTTTTTT. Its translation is CASREGLAENTGELFF. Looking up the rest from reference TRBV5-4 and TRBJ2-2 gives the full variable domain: ETGVTQSPTHLIKTRGQQVTLRCSSQSGHNTVSWYQQALGQGPQFIFQYYREEENGRGNFPPRFSGLQFPNYSSELNVNALELDDSALYLCASREGLAENTGELFFGEGSRLTVL.

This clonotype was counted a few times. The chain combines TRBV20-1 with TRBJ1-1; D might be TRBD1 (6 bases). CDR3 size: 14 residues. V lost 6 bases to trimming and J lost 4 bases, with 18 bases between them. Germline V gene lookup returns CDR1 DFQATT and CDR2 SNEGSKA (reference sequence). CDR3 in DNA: TGCAGTGCGCGGACAGCCGGAGCGGGCACTGAAGCTTTCTTT. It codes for CSARTAGAGTEAFF.

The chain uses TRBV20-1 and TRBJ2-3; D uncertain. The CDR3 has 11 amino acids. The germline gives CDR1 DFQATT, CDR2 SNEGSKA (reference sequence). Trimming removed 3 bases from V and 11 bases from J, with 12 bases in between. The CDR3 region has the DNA TGCAGTGCTAGCCGTCCTATGGGGCAGTATTTT. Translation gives CSASRPMGQYF.

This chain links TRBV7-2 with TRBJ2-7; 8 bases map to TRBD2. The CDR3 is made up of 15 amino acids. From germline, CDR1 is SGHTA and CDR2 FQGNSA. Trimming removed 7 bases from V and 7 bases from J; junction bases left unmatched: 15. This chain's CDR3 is CASTQDLAGYNEQYF. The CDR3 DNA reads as TGTGCCAGCACCCAAGATCTAGCGGGCTACAATGAGCAGTACTTC.

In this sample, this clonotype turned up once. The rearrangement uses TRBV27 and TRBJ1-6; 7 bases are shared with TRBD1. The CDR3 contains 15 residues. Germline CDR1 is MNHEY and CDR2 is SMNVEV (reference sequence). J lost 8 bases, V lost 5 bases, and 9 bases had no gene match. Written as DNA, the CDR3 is TGTGCCAGCAGTCTACTCGACAGGGATTATTCACCCCTCCACTTT. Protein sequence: CASSLLDRDYSPLHF.

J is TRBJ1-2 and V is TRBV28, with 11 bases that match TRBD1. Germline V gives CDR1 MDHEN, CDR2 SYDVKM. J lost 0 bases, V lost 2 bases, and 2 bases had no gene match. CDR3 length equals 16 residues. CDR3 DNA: TGTGCCAGCAGTTTAGGGACAGGGGGGCCTAACTATGGCTACACCTTC. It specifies CASSLGTGGPNYGYTF.

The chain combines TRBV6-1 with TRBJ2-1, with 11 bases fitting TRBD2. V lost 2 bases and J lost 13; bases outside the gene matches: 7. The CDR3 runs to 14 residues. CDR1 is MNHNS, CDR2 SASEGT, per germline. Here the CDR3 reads CASSELTSGGAQFF. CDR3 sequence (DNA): TGTGCCAGCAGTGAACTAACTAGCGGGGGTGCCCAGTTCTTC.

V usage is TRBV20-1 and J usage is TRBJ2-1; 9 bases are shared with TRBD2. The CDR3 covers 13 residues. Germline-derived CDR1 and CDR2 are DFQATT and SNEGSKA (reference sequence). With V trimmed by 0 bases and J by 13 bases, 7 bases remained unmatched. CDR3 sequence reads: CSARESLAGIQFF. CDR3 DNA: TGCAGTGCTAGAGAGAGCCTAGCGGGAATCCAGTTCTTC.

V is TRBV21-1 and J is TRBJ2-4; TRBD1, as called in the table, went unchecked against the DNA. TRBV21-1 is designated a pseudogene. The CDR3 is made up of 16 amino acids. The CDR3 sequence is CASITQGVMAKNIQYF. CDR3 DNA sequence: TGTGCCAGCATCACACAGGGGGTGATGGCCAAAAACATTCAGTACTTC.

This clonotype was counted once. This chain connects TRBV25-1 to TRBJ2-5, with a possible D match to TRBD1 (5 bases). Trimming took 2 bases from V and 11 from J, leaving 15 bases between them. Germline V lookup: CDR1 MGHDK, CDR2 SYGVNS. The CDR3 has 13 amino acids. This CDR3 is CASSEGRVNEQYF. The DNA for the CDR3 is TGTGCCAGCAGTGAAGGCAGGGTGAATGAGCAGTACTTC.

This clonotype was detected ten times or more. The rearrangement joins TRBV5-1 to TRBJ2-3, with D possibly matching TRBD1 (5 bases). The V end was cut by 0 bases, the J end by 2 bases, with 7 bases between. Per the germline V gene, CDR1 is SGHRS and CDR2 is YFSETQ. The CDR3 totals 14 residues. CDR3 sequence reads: CASSLGQPTDTQYF. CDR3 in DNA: TGCGCCAGCAGCTTGGGACAGCCCACAGATACGCAGTATTTT. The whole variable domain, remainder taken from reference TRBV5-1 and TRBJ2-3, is KAGVTQTPRYLIKTRGQQVTLSCSPISGHRSVSWYQQTPGQGLQFLFEYFSETQRNKGNFPGRFSGRQFSNSRSEMNVSTLELGDSALYLCASSLGQPTDTQYFGPGTRLTVL.

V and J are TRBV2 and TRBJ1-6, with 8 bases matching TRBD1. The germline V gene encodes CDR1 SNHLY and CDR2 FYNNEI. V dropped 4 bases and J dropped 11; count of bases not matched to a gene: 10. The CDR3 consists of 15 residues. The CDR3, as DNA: TGTGCCAGCAGTGGACAGGGGCCCCAAAATGCACCCCTCCACTTT. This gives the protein CASSGQGPQNAPLHF.